This T cell receptor beta chain is drawn from a study of T cells of healthy individuals. Looked up from germline, CDR1 is SGHKS and CDR2 is YYEKEE (reference sequence). V lost 1 base, J lost 4 bases, and 9 bases lay in between. This CDR3 is 15 amino acids long. TCRdb passed the 5' RACE reads through MiXCR, listing each CDR3 protein once. In the table there are around 100,000 distinct CDR3 sequences, 15% to 20% of which are singletons. This clonotype turned up a few times. This chain connects TRBV5-5 to TRBJ2-6; D is undetermined. The TCR originated in a human donor in good health. The CDR3 loop reads CASSLSWLGANVLTF. The CDR3 DNA reads TGTGCCAGCAGCTTGTCGTGGCTCGGGGCCAACGTCCTGACTTTC. The whole variable domain, remainder taken from reference TRBV5-5 and TRBJ2-6, is DAGVTQSPTHLIKTRGQQVTLRCSPISGHKSVSWYQQVLGQGPQFIFQYYEKEERGRGNFPDRFSARQFPNYSSELNVNALLLGDSALYLCASSLSWLGANVLTFGAGSRLTVL.